These T cell receptor beta chains were read from a single sample in a study of blood T cell repertoires in COVID-19. The assay was immunoSEQ multiplex PCR, and TCRdb's table has in-frame clones only and misses some. The data hold roughly 210,000 clones, with 88% observed a single time. Sequenced sample: peripheral blood. These receptors originate from a man in his sixties or seventies with acute or convalescent COVID-19. CDR3s include the opening cysteine and the closing phenylalanine or tryptophan. The D gene is left open where the match is weak. Clone size appears in some rows only: once, few, many, or a class for an expanded clone.

J gene | clone size | V gene | D gene | CDR3 DNA | CDR3 protein
TRBJ2-7 | few | TRBV28 | . | TGTGCCAGCAGCGGCGGAGTCTCCTACGAGCAGTACTTC | CASSGGVSYEQYF
TRBJ1-2 | . | TRBV7-3 | . | TGTGCCAGCCGACCTGGGGGGAACTATGGCTACACCTTC | CASRPGGNYGYTF
TRBJ2-3 | . | TRBV5-1 | . | TGCGCCAGCAGCTTCGGCACAGATACGCAGTATTTT | CASSFGTDTQYF
TRBJ1-3 | . | TRBV11-3 | TRBD1 | TGTGCCAGCAGCGTCGGGACAGGCTCTGGAAACACCATATATTTT | CASSVGTGSGNTIYF
TRBJ2-5 | once | TRBV19 | . | TGTGCCAGTAGTACATGGGGCCAGGAGACCCAGTACTTC | CASSTWGQETQYF
TRBJ2-6 | few | TRBV27 | . | TGTGCCAGCTCCCGGGACTTCTTTAGGGCCAACGTCCTGACTTTC | CASSRDFFRANVLTF
TRBJ2-5 | . | TRBV7-2 | . | TGTGCCAGCAGCTTAGTTCTAGCGCGCCAAGAGACCCAGTACTTC | CASSLVLARQETQYF
TRBJ1-3 | . | TRBV5-1 | . | TGCGCCAGCAGCTTGTCTAGTGGGAACACCATATATTTT | CASSLSSGNTIYF
TRBJ1-5 | . | TRBV19 | . | TGTGCCAGTAGTACGGGCGATACAGGCACAATATCAGTGGCCCAGCATTTT | CASSTGDTGTISVAQHF
TRBJ1-2 | . | TRBV5-1 | . | TGCGCCAGCAGCTTGGTTGAGCCTAACTATGGCTACACCTTC | CASSLVEPNYGYTF
TRBJ2-7 | . | TRBV3-1/TRBV3-2 | . | TGTGCCAGCAGCCATTTGGGCCAAAGCTCCTACGAGCAGTACTTC | CASSHLGQSSYEQYF
TRBJ1-3 | . | TRBV10-2 | TRBD1 | TGCGCCTCAAAGGACAGGGCAAGTGGAAACACCATATATTTT | CASKDRASGNTIYF
TRBJ2-1 | . | TRBV6-6 | . | TGTGCCAGCAGTTATGCGCGGAAGCAGTTCTTC | CASSYARKQFF
TRBJ2-1 | . | TRBV27 | . | TGTGCCAGCAGTCTACAGGGGAGGGAGCAGTTCTTC | CASSLQGREQFF
TRBJ1-2 | . | TRBV5-6 | TRBD1 | TGTGCCAGCAGTTCCGGGACAGGGGGTGGCTACACCTTC | CASSSGTGGGYTF
TRBJ1-2 | . | TRBV28 | . | TGTGCCAGCAGTCTGCGGGCGGGCGGCTATGGCTACACCTTC | CASSLRAGGYGYTF
TRBJ1-1 | . | TRBV5-8 | . | TGTGCCAGCAGCTTACCCGGGGATTGGAACACTGAAGCTTTCTTT | CASSLPGDWNTEAFF
TRBJ1-4 | few | TRBV6-2/TRBV6-3 | . | TGTGCCAGCAGCCCGGAGCAACATGAAAAACTGTTTTTT | CASSPEQHEKLFF
TRBJ2-3 | . | TRBV29-1 | TRBD1 | TGCAGCGTTGTAAAACAGGGGGTTGCAGATACGCAGTATTTT | CSVVKQGVADTQYF
TRBJ2-7 | . | TRBV11-2 | TRBD2 | TGTGCCAGCAGCCCCTCCGGGACTAGCGGAAACTACGAGCAGTACTTC | CASSPSGTSGNYEQYF
TRBJ2-7 | . | TRBV20-1 | . | TGCAGTGCTGGCGCGGACGAGCAGTACTTC | CSAGADEQYF
TRBJ1-5 | . | TRBV18 | . | TGTGCCAGCTCACAGGGCAGGGAGGGTCAGCCCCAGCATTTT | CASSQGREGQPQHF
TRBJ2-2 | . | TRBV18 | TRBD1 | TGTGCCAGCTCACCAGCAGCAACAGGGGCGGACACCGGGGAGCTGTTTTTT | CASSPAATGADTGELFF
TRBJ2-3 | few | TRBV7-8 | . | TGTGCCGCGGCGACGCGGTGGGGCACAGATACGCAGTATTTT | CAAATRWGTDTQYF
TRBJ2-2 | . | TRBV9 | TRBD1 | TGTGCCAGCAGCGAACAGGGGGCGAACACCGGGGAGCTGTTTTTT | CASSEQGANTGELFF
TRBJ2-7 | . | TRBV28 | . | TGTGCCAGCAGTTCTGTGAGGATTCTCTACGAGCAGTACTTC | CASSSVRILYEQYF
TRBJ1-2 | once | TRBV19 | . | TGTGCCAGTACCTCTCGGTATGGCTACACCTTC | CASTSRYGYTF
TRBJ1-1 | . | TRBV30 | . | TGTGCCTGGACCCCCCGGACAGTTCCGAACACTGAAGCTTTCTTT | CAWTPRTVPNTEAFF
TRBJ2-1 | . | TRBV29-1 | TRBD2 | TGCAGCGTGGACGGGACTAGCTCCTACAATGAGCAGTTCTTC | CSVDGTSSYNEQFF
TRBJ2-1 | . | TRBV5-1 | TRBD2 | TGCGCCAGCAGCTTACCGACTAGCGGGAGATCCTACAATGAGCAGTTCTTC | CASSLPTSGRSYNEQFF
TRBJ1-1 | . | TRBV2 | TRBD1 | TGTGCCAGCACCAGAATGGGACAGGAGAACACTGAAGCTTTCTTT | CASTRMGQENTEAFF
TRBJ1-5 | few | TRBV19 | TRBD1 | TGTGCCAGTAGTATCTCAGGGGGAGGCAATCAGCCCCAGCATTTT | CASSISGGGNQPQHF
TRBJ1-1 | . | TRBV5-1 | . | TGCGCCAGCAGCTTGGGGGAGGGGTGGAACACTGAAGCTTTCTTT | CASSLGEGWNTEAFF
TRBJ1-1 | . | TRBV19 | . | TGTGCCAGTAGTGTACCTCCGGGGAGGGCTTTACACACTGAAGCTTTCTTT | CASSVPPGRALHTEAFF
TRBJ2-1 | . | TRBV6-5 | TRBD2 | TGTGCCAGCAGTCCGACTAGCGGGAGCCATGAGCAGTTCTTC | CASSPTSGSHEQFF
TRBJ1-1 | . | TRBV12-3/TRBV12-4 | . | TGTGCCAGCAGCCGCCTGTGGGGGGACCAAGCTTTCTTT | CASSRLWGDQAFF
TRBJ2-7 | . | TRBV28 | TRBD1 | TGTGCCAGCAGCCACCCGGGACAGGGCTCAGACGAGCAGTACTTC | CASSHPGQGSDEQYF
TRBJ2-1 | few | TRBV11-3 | . | TGTGCCAGCAGCTTAAGGAGTCGAGGCGACGGCGGCGAGCAGTTCTTC | CASSLRSRGDGGEQFF
TRBJ2-1 | . | TRBV2 | TRBD2 | TGTGCCAGCAGTGAACTCTCGGGGGGCTACAATGAGCAGTTCTTC | CASSELSGGYNEQFF
TRBJ2-2 | . | TRBV4-1 | . | TGCGCCAGCAGCCACAGTAGCCCGAACACCGGGGAGCTGTTTTTT | CASSHSSPNTGELFF
TRBJ1-1 | . | TRBV18 | . | TGTGCCAGCTCACCTAGGACTAACACTGAAGCTTTCTTT | CASSPRTNTEAFF
TRBJ2-3 | . | TRBV5-1 | TRBD2 | TGCGCCAGCAGCCCCAAGGGACAGCGGAGGACTAGCGGGAGGGCAAGAGATACGCAGTATTTT | CASSPKGQRRTSGRARDTQYF
TRBJ2-5 | . | TRBV4-1 | TRBD2 | TGCGCCAGCAGTCAGGGAGGGGAGACCCAGTACTTC | CASSQGGETQYF
TRBJ1-6 | . | TRBV5-5 | TRBD1 | TGTGCCAGCAGCTTGGGGGCACGGGACAGATATAATTCACCCCTCCACTTT | CASSLGARDRYNSPLHF
TRBJ1-6 | . | TRBV5-5 | . | TGTGCCAGCAGCTCCCGGGACATTAATTCACCCCTCCACTTT | CASSSRDINSPLHF
TRBJ2-7 | . | TRBV7-3 | TRBD2 | TGTGCCAGCAGCCCCGGGGGAGGGTCCTACGAGCAGTACTTC | CASSPGGGSYEQYF
TRBJ2-2 | few | TRBV6-5 | . | TGTGCCAGCAGTCTCAGGACTACCACCGGGGAGCTGTTTTTT | CASSLRTTTGELFF
TRBJ1-1 | . | TRBV15 | . | TGTGCCACCAGCAGAGACAGGTCAGAAGCTTTCTTT | CATSRDRSEAFF
TRBJ2-1 | . | TRBV3-1/TRBV3-2 | . | TGTGCCAGCAGCCAAGAAGTGACTAGGTTATACAATGAGCAGTTCTTC | CASSQEVTRLYNEQFF
TRBJ2-1 | . | TRBV20-1 | . | TGCAGTGCGTCAGGCTACAATGAGCAGTTCTTC | CSASGYNEQFF
TRBJ2-2 | . | TRBV19 | . | TGTGCCAGTAGTATAACCGGGACACATACCGGGGAGCTGTTTTTT | CASSITGTHTGELFF
TRBJ1-5 | . | TRBV10-3 | TRBD1 | TGTGCCATCAGACCCGGACAGGAACGAAATCAGCCCCAGCATTTT | CAIRPGQERNQPQHF
TRBJ2-2 | . | TRBV5-5 | . | TGTGCCAGCAGCTTGTTGGCCACGAACACCGGGGAGCTGTTTTTT | CASSLLATNTGELFF
TRBJ1-2 | . | TRBV27 | . | TGTGCCAGCAGTTTAAACAGTAACTATGGCTACACCTTC | CASSLNSNYGYTF
TRBJ2-1 | . | TRBV7-3 | . | TGTGCCAGCAGCTTGGGCGGGTCCTACAATGAGCAGTTCTTC | CASSLGGSYNEQFF
TRBJ2-3 | . | TRBV5-1 | TRBD2 | TGCGCCAGCAGCTTGCCCGGGACTATTAGCACAGATACGCAGTATTTT | CASSLPGTISTDTQYF
TRBJ1-1 | . | TRBV28 | . | TGTGCCAGCAGTTTCCCCGGGCAGGGTGGCACTGAAGCTTTCTTT | CASSFPGQGGTEAFF